This T cell receptor beta chain originates from a study of CD8+ T cells in alopecia areata. The sequencing template was cDNA reverse transcribed from extracted RNA. This table comes from immunoSEQ multiplex PCR, and its TCRdb copy is limited to in-frame clones, with some not included. The data show 150,000 to 200,000 clones, 55% to 75% seen once. The V segment lost 0 bases and the J segment 5 bases; nucleotides outside the gene matches: 9. From germline, CDR1 is SGHRS and CDR2 YFSETQ. CDR3 length: 16 amino acids. Study-level results: Affected scalp, especially in alopecia totalis/universalis, had a higher clonality than normal scalp did. Patients displayed less clarity in TCR sharing than mice, a finding possibly related to HLA. During tofacitinib treatment, many expanded lesional clones remained in scalp and blood. How baseline CD8+ expansion relates to response remains uncertain (there was one nonresponder).

Stated treatment: oral pan-JAK inhibitor, 5-10 mg twice daily. A word on this clone: Its antigen remains unknown.

Specimen: CD4+ T cells sorted from blood, collected at week 24, from a patient treated with tofacitinib. The chain recombines TRBV5-1 with TRBJ2-3; 7 bases map to TRBD2. This clonotype originated in a human donor with alopecia areata. In DNA form, the CDR3 reads TGCGCCAGCAGCTTGGGGGCTAGCGGCCCCCTAGATACGCAGTATTTT. It translates to CASSLGASGPLDTQYF.